This T cell receptor (beta chain) originates from a study of cytomegalovirus exposure and HLA in healthy donors. Study-level background: In an early release, HLA-typed donors contributed tens of millions of unique TCR sequences.

This CDR3 is 16 amino acids long. The V segment lost 3 bases and the J segment 4 bases; nucleotides outside the gene matches: 11. Germline V gene sequence: CDR1 WSHSY, CDR2 SAAADI. The PCR employed 60 Vbeta primers together with 13 Jbeta primers. Sequenced by immunoSEQ multiplex PCR; TCRdb stores in-frame clones only, minus some. The sample lists about 130,000 clones; roughly 83% were seen once. The sequenced sample was PBMCs. The TCR sequence derives from a man aged 18 to 30 in good health and CMV-seronegative. The rearrangement links TRBV10-2 to TRBJ2-7, with 8 bases lining up with TRBD2. CDR3 protein: CASSDSLAEGRYEQYV. CDR3 coding DNA: TGCGCCAGCAGTGATTCACTAGCGGAGGGGCGGTACGAGCAGTACGTC.